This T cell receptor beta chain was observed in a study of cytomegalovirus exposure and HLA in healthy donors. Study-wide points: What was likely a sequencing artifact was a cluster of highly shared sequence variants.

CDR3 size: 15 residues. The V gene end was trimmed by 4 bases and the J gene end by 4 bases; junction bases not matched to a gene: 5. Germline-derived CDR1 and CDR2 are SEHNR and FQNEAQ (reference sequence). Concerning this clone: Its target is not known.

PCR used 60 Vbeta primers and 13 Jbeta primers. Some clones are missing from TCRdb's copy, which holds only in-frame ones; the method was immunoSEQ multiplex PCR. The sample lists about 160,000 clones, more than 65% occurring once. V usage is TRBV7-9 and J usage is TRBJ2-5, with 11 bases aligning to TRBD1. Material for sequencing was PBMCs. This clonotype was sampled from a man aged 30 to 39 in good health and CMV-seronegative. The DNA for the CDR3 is TGTGCCAGCAGCTGGACAGGGGGCCGGGGAGAGACCCAGTACTTC. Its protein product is CASSWTGGRGETQYF.